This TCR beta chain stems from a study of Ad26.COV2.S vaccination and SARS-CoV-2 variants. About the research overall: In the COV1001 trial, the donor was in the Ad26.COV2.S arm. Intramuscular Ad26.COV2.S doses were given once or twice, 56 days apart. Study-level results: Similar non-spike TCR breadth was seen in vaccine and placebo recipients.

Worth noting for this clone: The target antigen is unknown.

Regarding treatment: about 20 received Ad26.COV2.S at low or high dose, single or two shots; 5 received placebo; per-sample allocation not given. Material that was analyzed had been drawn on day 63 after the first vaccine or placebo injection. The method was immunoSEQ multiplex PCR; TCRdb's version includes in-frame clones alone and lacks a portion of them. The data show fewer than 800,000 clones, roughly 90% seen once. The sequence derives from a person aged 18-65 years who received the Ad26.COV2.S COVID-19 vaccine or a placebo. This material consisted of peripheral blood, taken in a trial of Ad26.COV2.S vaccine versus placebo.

DNA of the CDR3: TGTGCCAGCAGCCCGGGACTAGCGGGAGGGCTCGAGCAGTACTTC. This translates into CASSPGLAGGLEQYF. The rearrangement uses TRBV5-4 and TRBJ2-7; 16 nucleotides line up with TRBD2. There are 15 residues in the CDR3. The J segment lost 6 bases and the V segment lost 4 bases, leaving 4 bases of the junction unmatched. The germline gives CDR1 SGHNT, CDR2 YYREEE (reference sequence). Full variable domain (remainder filled in from reference TRBV5-4 and TRBJ2-7): ETGVTQSPTHLIKTRGQQVTLRCSSQSGHNTVSWYQQALGQGPQFIFQYYREEENGRGNFPPRFSGLQFPNYSSELNVNALELDDSALYLCASSPGLAGGLEQYFGPGTRLTVT.